This is a list of T cell receptor beta chains from one sample in a study of blood T cell repertoires in COVID-19. Profiled with immunoSEQ multiplex PCR; TCRdb holds only in-frame clones, not every one. The sample consists of 200,000 to 300,000 clones, around 86% of them appearing once. Source material: peripheral blood. These receptors originate from a woman in her sixties who had recovered from COVID-19. The CDR3 runs from the conserved cysteine through the conserved F or W.

v_gene: TRBV19
len: 16
j_gene: TRBJ1-2
CDR3aa: CASSYSLGGQGYGYTF

v_gene: TRBV18
len: 16
j_gene: TRBJ1-5
CDR3aa: CASSPRGGGNNQPQHF

v_gene: TRBV5-3
len: 18
j_gene: TRBJ1-1
CDR3aa: CARSYETPGIPAVTEAFF

v_gene: TRBV19
len: 14
j_gene: TRBJ1-4
CDR3aa: CASSIRDRGAKLFF

v_gene: TRBV7-9
len: 14
j_gene: TRBJ1-5
CDR3aa: CASSPGLGNQPQHF

v_gene: TRBV28
len: 12
j_gene: TRBJ1-2
CDR3aa: CASRNRGYGYTF

v_gene: TRBV4-3
len: 16
j_gene: TRBJ2-7
CDR3aa: CASSQAGTGASYEQYF

v_gene: TRBV6-4
len: 16
j_gene: TRBJ2-1
CDR3aa: CASSDSGGGAYNEQFF

v_gene: TRBV5-1
len: 14
j_gene: TRBJ1-5
CDR3aa: CASSLDAGKQPQHF

v_gene: TRBV20-1
len: 14
j_gene: TRBJ1-5
CDR3aa: CSASVADSNQPQHF

v_gene: TRBV21-1
len: 17
j_gene: TRBJ1-6
CDR3aa: CASSKGKGAKVCSPLHF

v_gene: TRBV5-1
len: 15
j_gene: TRBJ1-1
CDR3aa: CASSARQGSGTEAFF

v_gene: TRBV7-9
len: 15
j_gene: TRBJ2-1
CDR3aa: CASSLVGGKYNEQFF

v_gene: TRBV6-5
len: 16
j_gene: TRBJ1-2
CDR3aa: CASSYGGQGLNYGYTF

v_gene: TRBV7-3
len: 14
j_gene: TRBJ2-3
CDR3aa: CASSLMVGRDTQYF

v_gene: TRBV10-3
len: 14
j_gene: TRBJ2-7
CDR3aa: CAISEVVKRYEQYF

v_gene: TRBV19
len: 17
j_gene: TRBJ2-7
CDR3aa: CASSMGTGITRPYEQYF

v_gene: TRBV5-1
len: 15
j_gene: TRBJ2-3
CDR3aa: CASSSQGPRSDTQYF

v_gene: TRBV5-1
len: 15
j_gene: TRBJ1-1
CDR3aa: CASSLVGGANTEAFF

v_gene: TRBV6-5
len: 13
j_gene: TRBJ2-3
CDR3aa: CASSPPGQKVQYF

v_gene: TRBV5-4
len: 16
j_gene: TRBJ2-3
CDR3aa: CASSSTPGGGTDTQYF

v_gene: TRBV19
len: 13
j_gene: TRBJ1-6
CDR3aa: CATQGAKDSPLHF

v_gene: TRBV28
len: 14
j_gene: TRBJ1-3
CDR3aa: CASSWAGSGNTIYF

v_gene: TRBV20-1
len: 16
j_gene: TRBJ2-5
CDR3aa: CSASAVLASIQETQYF

v_gene: TRBV7-9
len: 15
j_gene: TRBJ1-4
CDR3aa: CASTTGGTTNEKLFF

v_gene: TRBV6-6
len: 15
j_gene: TRBJ1-1
CDR3aa: CASSYSGQGARTTFF

v_gene: TRBV3-1/TRBV3-2
len: 16
j_gene: TRBJ2-7
CDR3aa: CASSPVGRGRSYEQYF

v_gene: TRBV6-6
len: 16
j_gene: TRBJ1-6
CDR3aa: CASSYGSGTLNSPLHF

v_gene: TRBV7-2
len: 15
j_gene: TRBJ2-7
CDR3aa: CASSRSGGPEYEQYF

v_gene: TRBV28
len: 15
j_gene: TRBJ1-1
CDR3aa: CASTLPPRGNTEAFF

v_gene: TRBV9
len: 14
j_gene: TRBJ1-4
CDR3aa: CASGTGRFNEKLFF

v_gene: TRBV5-4
len: 13
j_gene: TRBJ1-2
CDR3aa: CASSSQGAYGYTF

v_gene: TRBV6-1
len: 16
j_gene: TRBJ2-6
CDR3aa: CASSDWAGSGANVLTF

v_gene: TRBV5-1
len: 13
j_gene: TRBJ1-2
CDR3aa: CASSADRGPGYTF

v_gene: TRBV19
len: 12
j_gene: TRBJ1-2
CDR3aa: CASRGGRGGYTF

v_gene: TRBV7-9
len: 12
j_gene: TRBJ1-4
CDR3aa: CASSLQNEKLFF

v_gene: TRBV6-5
len: 15
j_gene: TRBJ2-5
CDR3aa: CASSSIGAGEETQYF

v_gene: TRBV7-9
len: 14
j_gene: TRBJ2-3
CDR3aa: CASSLTGSADTQYF

v_gene: TRBV3-1/TRBV3-2
len: 14
j_gene: TRBJ1-6
CDR3aa: CASSLGQGDSPLHF

v_gene: TRBV28
len: 15
j_gene: TRBJ2-5
CDR3aa: CASTYEGENQETQYF

v_gene: TRBV7-2
len: 17
j_gene: TRBJ1-5
CDR3aa: CASSWTGGSSFNQPQHF

v_gene: TRBV2
len: 14
j_gene: TRBJ2-7
CDR3aa: CASRGTGVSYEQYF

v_gene: TRBV7-9
len: 15
j_gene: TRBJ2-5
CDR3aa: CASSLGQTRQETQYF

v_gene: TRBV27
len: 13
j_gene: TRBJ2-1
CDR3aa: CASSRTGSYEQFF

v_gene: TRBV6-5
len: 15
j_gene: TRBJ1-5
CDR3aa: CASSSTGSGDQPQHF

v_gene: TRBV9
len: 14
j_gene: TRBJ1-6
CDR3aa: CASSVAGVRSPLHF

v_gene: TRBV28
len: 14
j_gene: TRBJ2-7
CDR3aa: CASSSPGGGYEQYF

v_gene: TRBV27
len: 13
j_gene: TRBJ2-7
CDR3aa: CASSLKGANEQYF

v_gene: TRBV4-2
len: 14
j_gene: TRBJ2-7
CDR3aa: CASSPRDRGLEQYF

v_gene: TRBV7-5
len: 15
j_gene: TRBJ1-2
CDR3aa: CARSSPGQGAYGYTF

v_gene: TRBV7-8
len: 11
j_gene: TRBJ2-7
CDR3aa: CASYSGYEQYF

v_gene: TRBV19
len: 14
j_gene: TRBJ1-2
CDR3aa: CASSIGQGASGYTF

v_gene: TRBV7-9
len: 17
j_gene: TRBJ2-3
CDR3aa: CASSPRGSGGAADTQYF

v_gene: TRBV7-9
len: 14
j_gene: TRBJ1-5
CDR3aa: CASSGQATYQPQHF

v_gene: TRBV29-1
len: 13
j_gene: TRBJ2-1
CDR3aa: CSVVGQGYNEQFF